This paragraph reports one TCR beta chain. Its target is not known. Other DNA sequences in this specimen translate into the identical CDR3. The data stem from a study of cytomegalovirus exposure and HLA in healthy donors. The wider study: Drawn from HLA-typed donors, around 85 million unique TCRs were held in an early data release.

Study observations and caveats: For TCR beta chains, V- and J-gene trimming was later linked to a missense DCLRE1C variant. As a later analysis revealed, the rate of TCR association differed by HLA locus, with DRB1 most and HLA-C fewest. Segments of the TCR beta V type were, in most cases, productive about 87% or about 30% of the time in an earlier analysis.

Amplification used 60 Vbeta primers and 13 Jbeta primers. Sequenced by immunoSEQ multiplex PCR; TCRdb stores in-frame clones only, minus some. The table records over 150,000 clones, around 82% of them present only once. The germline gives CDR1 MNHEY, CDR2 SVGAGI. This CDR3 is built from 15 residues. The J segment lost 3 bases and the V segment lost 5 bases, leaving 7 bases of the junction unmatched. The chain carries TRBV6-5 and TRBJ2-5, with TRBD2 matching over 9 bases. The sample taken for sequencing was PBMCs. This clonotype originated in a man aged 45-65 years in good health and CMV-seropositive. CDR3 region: CASSSGLAGKETQYF. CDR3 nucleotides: TGTGCCAGCAGTAGCGGGCTAGCGGGAAAAGAGACCCAGTACTTC.